These T cell receptor beta chains were read from a single sample in a study of a mutant IDH1 vaccine in newly diagnosed glioma. The antigens these receptors bind are not known. Sequenced by immunoSEQ multiplex PCR; TCRdb stores in-frame clones only, minus some. The sample includes 40,000 or so clones, 70% to 90% of them seen just once. The sequencing used PBMCs, collected from a glioma patient whose treatment included an IDH1 peptide vaccine. The source of these receptors is a man in his forties or fifties with glioma. Both conserved end residues are part of each CDR3. Fields, in order: clone size, D gene, J gene, V gene, CDR3 protein, CDR3 DNA. The D gene is left open where the match is weak. Not all rows give a size; the values are once, few, many and, for expanded clones, a class.

.,.,TRBJ2-2,TRBV5-5,CASSLVGGVGTGELFF,TGTGCCAGCAGCTTGGTGGGGGGAGTCGGCACCGGGGAGCTGTTTTTT
.,.,TRBJ1-2,TRBV7-2,CASNFQGNYGYTF,TGTGCCAGCAACTTTCAGGGGAACTATGGCTACACCTTC
.,.,TRBJ2-7,TRBV10-3,CAIRDTSYEQYF,TGTGCCATCAGGGACACATCGTACGAGCAGTACTTC
.,.,TRBJ1-4,TRBV10-3,CAISDEATNEKLFF,TGTGCCATCTCGGACGAAGCAACTAATGAAAAACTGTTTTTT
.,TRBD2,TRBJ2-3,TRBV9,CASSVGLAGRLGTDTQYF,TGTGCCAGCAGCGTAGGACTAGCAGGACGATTGGGCACAGATACGCAGTATTTT
.,.,TRBJ2-3,TRBV6-1,CASSESPLGTDTQYF,TGTGCCAGCAGTGAAAGTCCTCTAGGCACAGATACGCAGTATTTT
.,.,TRBJ1-4,TRBV11-1,CASSLFGAPNEKLFF,TGTGCCAGCAGCTTATTCGGAGCGCCGAATGAAAAACTGTTTTTT
.,.,TRBJ2-7,TRBV5-1,CASSWLPGTGSSYEQYF,TGCGCCAGCAGCTGGCTCCCCGGGACGGGAAGCTCCTACGAGCAGTACTTC
.,.,TRBJ2-7,TRBV27,CASSLGQIYEQYF,TGTGCCAGCAGTTTGGGTCAGATCTACGAGCAGTACTTC
.,.,TRBJ2-7,TRBV13,CASSPPVGGPYEQYF,TGTGCCAGCAGCCCCCCGGTGGGAGGCCCCTACGAGCAGTACTTC
.,TRBD1,TRBJ2-3,TRBV6-4,CASKSSDREADTQYF,TGTGCCAGCAAAAGCTCGGACAGGGAGGCAGATACGCAGTATTTT
.,TRBD2,TRBJ2-7,TRBV25-1,CASRWGGSYEQYF,TGTGCCAGCAGATGGGGCGGGAGCTACGAGCAGTACTTC
.,.,TRBJ2-1,TRBV4-2,CASSQVGGNSYNEQFF,TGTGCCAGCAGCCAAGTCGGAGGGAACTCCTACAATGAGCAGTTCTTC
.,.,TRBJ1-5,TRBV7-2,CASSPGGQPPQHF,TGTGCCAGCAGCCCCGGGGGGCAGCCGCCCCAGCATTTT
.,.,TRBJ1-2,TRBV15,CATSRARAVYGYTF,TGTGCCACCAGCAGAGCCAGGGCCGTCTATGGCTACACCTTC
.,.,TRBJ1-5,TRBV6-5,CASSYSGKRDQPQHF,TGTGCCAGCAGTTACTCTGGAAAGCGGGATCAGCCCCAGCATTTT
.,TRBD2,TRBJ2-5,TRBV7-2,CASRSSGSFGETQYF,TGTGCCAGCAGGAGTAGCGGGAGTTTTGGGGAGACCCAGTACTTC
.,TRBD1,TRBJ1-2,TRBV29-1,CSVAGGGRANYGYTF,TGCAGCGTCGCAGGGGGGGGGCGAGCTAACTATGGCTACACCTTC
.,TRBD1,TRBJ1-2,TRBV27,CASSRTGVGGYTF,TGTGCCAGCAGTCGAACAGGGGTTGGGGGCTACACCTTC
.,TRBD2,TRBJ2-7,TRBV2,CASSEAGGVNEQYF,TGTGCCAGCAGTGAAGCGGGGGGGGTCAACGAGCAGTACTTC
.,.,TRBJ2-5,TRBV7-8,CASSPQWSEEGGETQYF,TGTGCCAGCAGCCCCCAATGGAGCGAAGAGGGGGGGGAGACCCAGTACTTC
once,TRBD1,TRBJ1-5,TRBV5-1,CASSVTGVGDNQPQHF,TGCGCCAGCAGCGTCACAGGGGTGGGTGACAATCAGCCCCAGCATTTT
.,.,TRBJ2-7,TRBV4-1,CASSRRWGEEGYEQYF,TGCGCCAGCAGCAGAAGGTGGGGGGAGGAAGGCTACGAGCAGTACTTC
.,TRBD1,TRBJ1-5,TRBV29-1,CSAGGEGQPQHF,TGCAGCGCAGGGGGCGAGGGTCAGCCCCAGCATTTT
.,TRBD1,TRBJ1-2,TRBV6-4,CASSDTGVFYGYTF,TGTGCCAGCAGTGACACAGGGGTTTTCTATGGCTACACCTTC